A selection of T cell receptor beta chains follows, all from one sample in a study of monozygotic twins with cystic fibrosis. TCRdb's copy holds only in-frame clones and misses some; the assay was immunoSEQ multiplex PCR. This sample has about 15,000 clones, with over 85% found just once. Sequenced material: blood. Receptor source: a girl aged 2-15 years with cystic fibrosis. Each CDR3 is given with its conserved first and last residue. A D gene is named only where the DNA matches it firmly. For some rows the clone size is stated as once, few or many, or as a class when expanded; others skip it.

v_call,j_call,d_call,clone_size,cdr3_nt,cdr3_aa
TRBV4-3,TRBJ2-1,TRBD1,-,TGCGCCAGCAGCCAGGCGACAGGGTCTAAGCAGTTCTTC,CASSQATGSKQFF
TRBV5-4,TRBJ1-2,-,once,TGTGCCAGCAGCTTGGACAGGCACGGCTACACCTTC,CASSLDRHGYTF
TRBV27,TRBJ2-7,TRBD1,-,TGTGCCAGCAGTGGTCCCGGGACAGGATCCTACGAGCAGTACTTC,CASSGPGTGSYEQYF
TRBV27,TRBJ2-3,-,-,TGTGCCAGCAGTGAAGGGGGAGATACGCAGTATTTT,CASSEGGDTQYF
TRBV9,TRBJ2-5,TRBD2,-,TGTGCCAGCAGCCTCTCCAGCGGGGCGGGGGAGACCCAGTACTTC,CASSLSSGAGETQYF
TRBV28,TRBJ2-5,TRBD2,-,TGTGCCAGCAGTTCCCTAGCGGGACTAAAGACCCAGTACTTC,CASSSLAGLKTQYF
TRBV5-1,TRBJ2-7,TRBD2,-,TGCGCCAGCAGCTTGGGGGCGGGAGTGTCCGAGCAGTACTTC,CASSLGAGVSEQYF
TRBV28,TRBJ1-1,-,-,TGTGCCAGCAGCTTACAGGATTTTGAAGCTTTCTTT,CASSLQDFEAFF
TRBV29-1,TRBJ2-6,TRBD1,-,TGCAGCGTTGCCCGGACAGGGACCTCTGGGGCCAACGTCCTGACTTTC,CSVARTGTSGANVLTF
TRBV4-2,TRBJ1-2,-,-,TGTGCCAGCAGCCAAGCCCTCGGTTATGGCTACACCTTC,CASSQALGYGYTF
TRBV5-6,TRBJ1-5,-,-,TGTGCCAGCAGCTTGTACGGGGGCAATCAGCCCCAGCATTTT,CASSLYGGNQPQHF
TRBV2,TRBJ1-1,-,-,TGTGCCAGCAGTGAACAGGGAGGGGACACTGAAGCTTTCTTT,CASSEQGGDTEAFF
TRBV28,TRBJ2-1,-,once,TGTGCCAGCAGTTTATTCGGACACACCTGTGAGCAGTTCTTC,CASSLFGHTCEQFF
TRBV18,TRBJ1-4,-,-,TGTGCCAGCTCACCAGGGATTGGGGAAAAACTGTTTTTT,CASSPGIGEKLFF
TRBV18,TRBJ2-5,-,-,TGTGCCAGCTCACCACGGTCCGACAGGGAGGCCCAGTACTTC,CASSPRSDREAQYF
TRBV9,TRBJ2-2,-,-,TGTGCCAGCAGCCCCCACCAGGGCTCCGGGGAGCTGTTTTTT,CASSPHQGSGELFF
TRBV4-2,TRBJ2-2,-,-,TGTGCCAGCAGCCAGACCCAACACCGGACCGGGGAGCTGTTTTTT,CASSQTQHRTGELFF
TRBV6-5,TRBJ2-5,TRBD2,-,TGTGCCAGCAGTTACGGCGGGAGAGGGGAAGAGACCCAGTACTTC,CASSYGGRGEETQYF
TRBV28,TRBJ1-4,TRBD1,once,TGTGCCAGCAGTTTGTCGATGACAGGGCAAGATGAAAAACTGTTTTTT,CASSLSMTGQDEKLFF
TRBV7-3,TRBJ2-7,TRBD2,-,TGTGCCAGCAGACTAGCGGGGACCTACGAGCAGTACTTC,CASRLAGTYEQYF
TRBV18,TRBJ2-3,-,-,TGTGCCAGCTCACCTGTAGTTGGGGGGCCAGATACGCAGTATTTT,CASSPVVGGPDTQYF
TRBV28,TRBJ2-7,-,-,TGTGCCAGCAGTTTATGGCAGGCTCCGGGAGAGCAGTACTTC,CASSLWQAPGEQYF
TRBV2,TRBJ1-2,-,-,TGTGCCAGCAGCGGGGACTCCGTGGGGGGCTACACCTTC,CASSGDSVGGYTF
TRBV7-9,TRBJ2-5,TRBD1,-,TGTGCCAGCAGCATCCGGGACAGGGGGCCACCCGGGGGGACCCAGTACTTC,CASSIRDRGPPGGTQYF
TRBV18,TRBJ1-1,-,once,TGTGCCAGCTCCCGCAGGGAGGGTAACACTGAAGCTTTCTTT,CASSRREGNTEAFF
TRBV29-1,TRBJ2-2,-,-,TGCAGCGCCCCTGACCTGAACACCGGGGAGCTGTTTTTT,CSAPDLNTGELFF